The 31 T cell receptor beta chains below come from one sample, sequenced in a study of CD4 T cells in relation to SARS-CoV-2 and coronaviruses. The table came from immunoSEQ multiplex PCR; TCRdb's copy has only in-frame clones and leaves some out. This table has more than 35,000 clones, around four fifths appearing once. For these TCRs, the target antigens are not known. Material: memory CD4+ T cells from PBMCs, cultured in vitro. Receptor source: an adult with COVID-19.

The CDR3 protein is CASSSSGTGSEETQYF. As DNA, the CDR3 is TGTGCCAGCAGCTCATCCGGGACAGGGTCTGAGGAGACCCAGTACTTC. The gene calls are TRBV5-4 and TRBJ2-5; 9 bases line up with TRBD1. The CDR3 has 16 amino acids. Germline CDR1 reads SGHNT; CDR2 reads YYREEE (reference sequence). V shed 3 bases, J shed 5 bases, and the junction held 11 bases outside the gene matches.

The gene calls are TRBV12-3 or TRBV12-4 and TRBJ1-2, with TRBD1 identical over 9 bases. This CDR3 contains 13 residues. Trimming at V came to 7 bases and at J to 8 bases, leaving 8 bases not matched to a gene. Here the CDR3 reads CASIPDRGGGYTF. The CDR3, as DNA: TGTGCCAGCATTCCGGACAGGGGAGGGGGCTACACCTTC.

On this clone: One end of the junction varies from germline; a read error may be responsible. This rearrangement joins TRBV24-1 to TRBJ1-4; D is unclear. There are 9 residues in the CDR3. Germline V gene lookup returns CDR1 KGHDR and CDR2 SFDVKD. The CDR3 loop is CATSDSVYF. The CDR3, as DNA: TGTGCCACCAGTGACTCGGTTTATTTT.

This clone was picked up one time. V is TRBV15 and J is TRBJ1-3, with a weak D call TRBD1 (6 bases). The CDR3 is 15 residues long. Trimming removed 0 bases at V and 7 bases at J, with 13 bases between. Looked up from germline, CDR1 is LNHNV and CDR2 is YYDKDF (reference sequence). CDR3 loop: CATSRDRVQGNTIYF. The CDR3 DNA reads as TGTGCCACCAGCAGAGATAGGGTTCAGGGGAACACCATATATTTT.

This sequence joins TRBV21-1 and TRBJ2-7. TRBV21-1 has pseudogene status. The CDR3 spans 13 residues. The CDR3 nucleotides are TGTGCCAGCAAGAGGGGCCGACTGTACGAGCAGTACTTC. Translating gives CASKRGRLYEQYF.

The chain uses TRBV3-1 (or the pseudogene TRBV3-2) and TRBJ2-3, with TRBD2 identical over 7 bases. V trimming: 4 bases; J trimming: 2 bases; junction bases outside the gene matches: 12. The CDR3 has 17 amino acids. Germline CDR1 LGHDT, CDR2 YNNKEL (reference sequence). The CDR3 reads CASSLFGSSGLTDTQYF. The CDR3 coding sequence is TGTGCCAGCAGCCTATTCGGGTCTAGCGGACTCACAGATACGCAGTATTTT.

V gene TRBV7-3 combines with J gene TRBJ2-3; 7 bases map to TRBD2. The CDR3 runs to 16 residues. The ends lost 0 bases at V and 2 bases at J; junction bases unmatched: 5. The germline gives CDR1 SGHTA, CDR2 FQGTGA. DNA for the CDR3: TGTGCCAGCAGCTTAACGGGGAGGGCCACCACAGATACGCAGTATTTT. Its protein is CASSLTGRATTDTQYF.

The rearrangement links TRBV18 to TRBJ2-5, with D perhaps TRBD1 (6 bases). Trimming left V 6 bases short and J 3 bases short, with 11 bases between. CDR3 length equals 13 residues. From germline, CDR1 is KGHSH and CDR2 LQKENI. CDR3 sequence reads: CASSKDRKETQYF. Written as DNA, the CDR3 is TGTGCCAGCTCCAAGGACAGAAAAGAGACCCAGTACTTC.

This clone has just a few counts. The chain uses TRBV7-9 and TRBJ1-2; no reliable D call. Trimming took off 5 bases at V and 7 bases at J, with 11 bases between the two ends. CDR1 is SEHNR, CDR2 FQNEAQ, per germline (reference sequence). The CDR3 consists of 12 residues. The CDR3 loop reads CASSPGLSGYTF. The DNA for the CDR3 is TGTGCCAGCAGCCCCGGGCTGAGTGGCTACACCTTC.

The V gene is TRBV6-5, the J gene TRBJ1-6; a weak D match, TRBD1 (6 bases). The CDR3 consists of 13 residues. V was trimmed by 6 bases and J by 7 bases, leaving 10 bases between them. Germline CDR1 MNHEY, CDR2 SVGAGI. The CDR3 loop reads CASSWDKNSPLHF. The CDR3 coding sequence is TGTGCCAGCAGCTGGGACAAGAATTCACCCCTCCACTTT.

The rearrangement joins TRBV10-1 to TRBJ2-1; 8 bases agree with TRBD2. Germline CDR1 WNHNN, CDR2 SYGVQD (reference sequence). The CDR3 totals 15 residues. The V segment lost 8 bases and the J segment 5 bases; nucleotides outside the gene matches: 11. The CDR3 here is CASAPVSGRHNEQFF. CDR3 DNA sequence: TGCGCCAGCGCACCGGTGAGCGGGAGACACAATGAGCAGTTCTTC.

The rearrangement uses TRBV6-6 and TRBJ2-2, with a tentative D call TRBD2 (5 bases). The CDR3 has 14 residues. Per the germline V gene, CDR1 is MNHNY and CDR2 is SVGAGI (reference sequence). V was trimmed by 6 bases and J by 5 bases, leaving 13 bases between them. DNA of the CDR3: TGTGCCAGCAGCAGCGATCGGAGGACCGGGGAGCTGTTTTTT. It encodes CASSSDRRTGELFF.

The sample holds one count of this clone. J is TRBJ1-1 and V is TRBV28, with D perhaps matching TRBD1 (6 bases). The CDR3 is 16 residues long. The V gene's germline CDR1 is MDHEN and CDR2 SYDVKM. V was clipped by 4 bases and J by 1 base, with 16 bases between them. The CDR3 DNA follows: TGTGCCAGCAGTTCCAGATCAGGGGTGGCGAACACTGAAGCTTTCTTT. Protein product: CASSSRSGVANTEAFF.

The chain couples TRBV30 to TRBJ1-4, with no clear D. With 4 bases removed from V and 7 bases from J, the gap between germline ends came to 19 bases. The CDR3 runs 15 residues. Germline V CDR1 and CDR2: GTSNPN, SVGIG (reference sequence). CDR3 amino acids: CAWKIGRRVGEKLFF. The CDR3 DNA is TGTGCCTGGAAAATTGGACGAAGGGTGGGTGAAAAACTGTTTTTT.

The chain combines TRBV5-1 with TRBJ1-4, with 8 bases that match TRBD1. The junction had 12 bases not matched to a gene; V was cut back by 4 bases and J by 10 bases. CDR3 size: 15 residues. From germline, CDR1 is SGHRS and CDR2 YFSETQ. CDR3 region: CASSLDRETRGKLFF. Written as DNA, the CDR3 is TGCGCCAGCAGCCTGGACAGGGAAACTCGAGGAAAACTGTTTTTT.

The J gene is TRBJ2-1, the V gene TRBV30, with D maybe TRBD2 (5 bases). CDR1 and CDR2 from the germline V gene are GTSNPN and SVGIG (reference sequence). This CDR3 is built from 15 residues. V was pared by 0 bases and J by 6 bases, with 15 bases between. This CDR3 reads CAWSVEQAGVNEQFF. The CDR3 region has the DNA TGTGCCTGGAGTGTAGAACAAGCCGGGGTCAATGAGCAGTTCTTC.

V and J are TRBV9 and TRBJ2-3, with 10 bases that match TRBD2. Trimming at V came to 0 bases and at J to 0 bases, leaving 4 bases not matched to a gene. This CDR3 has 17 residues. Germline values: CDR1 SGDLS, CDR2 YYNGEE. The DNA for the CDR3 is TGTGCCAGCAGCGTAGTTGGACTAGCGGAAAGCACAGATACGCAGTATTTT. Amino acid sequence: CASSVVGLAESTDTQYF.

The chain joins TRBV2 to TRBJ1-5; possible D gene TRBD1, 5 bases. Trimming shortened V by 6 bases and J by 9 bases, and 21 bases separated the two germline ends. This CDR3 region has 15 residues. Germline assignment: CDR1 SNHLY and CDR2 FYNNEI. CDR3 nucleotide sequence: TGTGCCAGCAGGATAGGGACCTCATCTGGATCGCCCCAGCATTTT. Encoded protein: CASRIGTSSGSPQHF.

The rearrangement joins TRBV11-2 to TRBJ2-6; D possibly corresponds to TRBD1 (6 bases). CDR3 length equals 14 residues. The germline gives CDR1 SGHAT, CDR2 FQNNGV. V lost 2 bases to trimming and J lost 4 bases, with 6 bases between them. CDR3 DNA: TGTGCCAGCAGCTTAACAGGGGGGGCCAACGTCCTGACTTTC. Protein: CASSLTGGANVLTF.

This clone is a singleton in its sample. The rearrangement links TRBV7-2 to TRBJ2-6; D possibly corresponds to TRBD1 (6 bases). This CDR3 has 17 residues. Germline V CDR1 and CDR2: SGHTA, FQGNSA. Trimming took 4 bases from V and 2 from J, leaving 15 bases between them. The CDR3 bases are TGTGCCAGCAGCTACAGGGCCGTACCACCTGGGGCCAACGTCCTGACTTTC. Amino acids: CASSYRAVPPGANVLTF. The full variable domain, completed using reference TRBV7-2 and TRBJ2-6, is GAGVSQSPSNKVTEKGKDVELRCDPISGHTALYWYRQSLGQGLEFLIYFQGNSAPDKSGLPSDRFSAERTGGSVSTLTIQRTQQEDSAVYLCASSYRAVPPGANVLTFGAGSRLTVL.

This chain joins TRBV27 and TRBJ2-5; a possible D gene is TRBD2 (5 bases). The CDR3 totals 12 residues. The ends were cut back, 4 bases at V and 4 bases at J, with 7 bases in the middle. Germline assignment: CDR1 MNHEY and CDR2 SMNVEV (reference sequence). DNA of the CDR3: TGTGCCAGCAGTTCCGGGGTAGAGACCCAGTACTTC. Its protein product is CASSSGVETQYF.

This chain joins TRBV27 and TRBJ2-1; D gene unclear. The V end was cut by 6 bases, the J end by 4 bases, with 13 bases between. This CDR3 has 14 residues. Per germline, CDR1 MNHEY and CDR2 SMNVEV (reference sequence). The chain's CDR3 is CASSGRGHYNEQFF. CDR3 nucleotides: TGTGCCAGCAGCGGACGTGGGCATTACAATGAGCAGTTCTTC.

The chain recombines TRBV5-4 with TRBJ2-5, with 7 bases aligning to TRBD2. V was clipped by 4 bases and J by 9 bases; unmatched bases: 15. CDR3 length: 15 residues. The V gene's germline CDR1 is SGHNT and CDR2 YYREEE (reference sequence). For the CDR3, the DNA is TGTGCCAGCAGCCAATCAACTAGCGCAATGGGGTCCCAGTACTTC. Its translation: CASSQSTSAMGSQYF.

The V gene is TRBV7-2, the J gene TRBJ2-7, with 10 bases identical to TRBD1. The CDR3 covers 15 residues. Per the germline V gene, CDR1 is SGHTA and CDR2 is FQGNSA. The trim removed 5 bases at V and 4 bases at J, leaving 8 bases unmatched. CDR3 DNA sequence: TGTGCCAGCAGCGTCCGGGACAGGGGAGGTTACGAGCAGTACTTC. Translating it yields CASSVRDRGGYEQYF.

As DNA, the CDR3 is TGTGCCAGCATTGAGGACAGGGGCTACGAGCAGTACTTC. The encoded protein is CASIEDRGYEQYF. This chain links TRBV2 with TRBJ2-7; 9 bases are a match to TRBD1. CDR1 and CDR2 (germline): SNHLY, FYNNEI. This CDR3 region has 13 residues. V gave up 7 bases and J gave up 3 bases; unmatched junction bases: 4.

V is TRBV3-1 (or the pseudogene TRBV3-2) and J is TRBJ2-3; TRBD2 is a possible D gene (5 bases). CDR3 length: 14 amino acids. CDR1 and CDR2 (germline): LGHDT, YNNKEL (reference sequence). V was trimmed by 1 base and J by 3 bases, leaving 8 bases between them. In DNA, the CDR3 is TGTGCCAGCAGCCAAGCTCCGGGAACAGATACGCAGTATTTT. This encodes CASSQAPGTDTQYF.

The V call is TRBV5-1, the J call TRBJ2-7, with no clear D. The ends were cut back, 0 bases at V and 4 bases at J, with 5 bases in the middle. CDR1 is SGHRS, CDR2 YFSETQ, per germline. The CDR3 totals 12 residues. CDR3 amino acids: CASSLDRYEQYF. The CDR3, as DNA: TGCGCCAGCAGCTTGGACCGGTACGAGCAGTACTTC.

This rearrangement joins TRBV7-9 to TRBJ2-5; 16 bases map to TRBD2. This CDR3 region has 17 residues. Germline V CDR1 and CDR2: SEHNR, FQNEAQ (reference sequence). Trimming took 6 bases from V and 5 from J; bases not matched to a gene: 9. CDR3 nucleotides: TGTGCCAGCAGTCCCGGGACTAGCGGGAGGGCCGGGGAGACCCAGTACTTC. Residues: CASSPGTSGRAGETQYF.

The chain couples TRBV28 to TRBJ2-3; no definite D call. Germline lookup yields CDR1 MDHEN and CDR2 SYDVKM. This CDR3 has 12 amino acids. The V end was cut by 3 bases, the J end by 4 bases, with 5 bases between. This CDR3 reads CASSLVPDTQYF. CDR3 nucleotide sequence: TGTGCCAGCAGTTTGGTACCAGATACGCAGTATTTT.

This rearrangement joins TRBV7-2 to TRBJ1-6, with D hard to call. Trimming took 6 bases from V and 10 from J, leaving 25 bases between them. This CDR3 is 17 amino acids long. CDR1 is SGHTA and CDR2 is FQGNSA in the germline V gene. The CDR3 bases are TGTGCCAGCAGTCCGTCCTATTTAAGGGTCCCTCAGTCACCCCTCCACTTT. The encoded protein is CASSPSYLRVPQSPLHF.

The chain joins TRBV6-5 to TRBJ2-7; D is possibly TRBD2 (5 bases). The CDR3 sequence is 14 residues long. V gave up 5 bases and J gave up 7 bases, with 18 bases separating them. Germline V gene lookup returns CDR1 MNHEY and CDR2 SVGAGI. CDR3 residues: CASSSRPPRREQYF. CDR3 bases: TGTGCCAGCAGTAGTCGGCCCCCGAGGAGGGAGCAGTACTTC.